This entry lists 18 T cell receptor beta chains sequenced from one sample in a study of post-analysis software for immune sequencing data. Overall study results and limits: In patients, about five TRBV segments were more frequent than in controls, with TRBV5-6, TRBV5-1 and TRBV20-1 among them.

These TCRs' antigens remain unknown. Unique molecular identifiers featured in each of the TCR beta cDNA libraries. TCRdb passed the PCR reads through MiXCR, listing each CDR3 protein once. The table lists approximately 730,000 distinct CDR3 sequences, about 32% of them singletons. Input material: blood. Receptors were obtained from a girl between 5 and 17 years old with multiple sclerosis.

The DNA for the CDR3 is TGTGCCAGCAGCTCCTTGGACTACACCGCCTACGAGCAGTACTTC. Encoded protein: CASSSLDYTAYEQYF. The chain combines TRBV7-8 with TRBJ2-7; D is perhaps TRBD2 (6 bases). V was shortened by 4 bases and J by 2 bases, with 15 bases between the two germline ends. Looked up from germline, CDR1 is SGHVS and CDR2 is FQNEAQ. The CDR3 loop spans 15 amino acids. Combining the CDR3 with reference TRBV7-8 and TRBJ2-7 gives the whole variable domain GAGVSQSPRYKVAKRGQDVALRCDPISGHVSLFWYQQALGQGPEFLTYFQNEAQLDKSGLPSDRFFAERPEGSVSTLKIQRTQQEDSAVYLCASSSLDYTAYEQYFGPGTRLTVT.

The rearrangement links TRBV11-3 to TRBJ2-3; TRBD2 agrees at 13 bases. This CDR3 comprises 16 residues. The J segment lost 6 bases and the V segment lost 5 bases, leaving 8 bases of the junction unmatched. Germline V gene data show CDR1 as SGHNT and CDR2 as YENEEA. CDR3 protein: CASSATSGRVSDTQYF. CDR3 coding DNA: TGTGCCAGCAGCGCAACTAGCGGGAGGGTATCGGATACGCAGTATTTT.

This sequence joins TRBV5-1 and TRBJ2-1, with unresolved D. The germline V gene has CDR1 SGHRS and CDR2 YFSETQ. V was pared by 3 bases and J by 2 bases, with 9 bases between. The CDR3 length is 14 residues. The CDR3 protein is CASSSTTAYNEQFF. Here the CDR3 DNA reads TGCGCCAGCAGCTCCACTACGGCCTACAATGAGCAGTTCTTC.

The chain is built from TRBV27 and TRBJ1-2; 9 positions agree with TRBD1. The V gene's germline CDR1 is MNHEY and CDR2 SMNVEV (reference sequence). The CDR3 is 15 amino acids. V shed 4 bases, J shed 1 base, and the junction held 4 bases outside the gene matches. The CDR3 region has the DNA TGTGCCAGCAGTTACGCGACAGGGGGTAACTATGGCTACACCTTC. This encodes CASSYATGGNYGYTF.

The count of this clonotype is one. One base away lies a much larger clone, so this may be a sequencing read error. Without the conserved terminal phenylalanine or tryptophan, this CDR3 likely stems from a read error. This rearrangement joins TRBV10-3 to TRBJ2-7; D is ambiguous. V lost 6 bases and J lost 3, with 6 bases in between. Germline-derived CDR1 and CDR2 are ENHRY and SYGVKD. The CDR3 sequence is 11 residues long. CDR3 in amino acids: CAIRLNYEQYC. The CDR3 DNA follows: TGTGCCATCAGGCTTAACTACGAGCAGTACTGC.

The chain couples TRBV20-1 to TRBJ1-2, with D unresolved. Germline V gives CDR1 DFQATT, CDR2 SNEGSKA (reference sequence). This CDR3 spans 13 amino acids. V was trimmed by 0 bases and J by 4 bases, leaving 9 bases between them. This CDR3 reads CSARDPWGYGYTF. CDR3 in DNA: TGCAGTGCTAGAGATCCCTGGGGCTATGGCTACACCTTC.

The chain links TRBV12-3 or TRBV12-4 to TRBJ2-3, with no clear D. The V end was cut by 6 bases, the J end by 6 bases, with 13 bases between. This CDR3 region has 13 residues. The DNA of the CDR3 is TGTGCCAGCAGGGTCGAGATTGAGGATACGCAGTATTTT. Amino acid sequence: CASRVEIEDTQYF.

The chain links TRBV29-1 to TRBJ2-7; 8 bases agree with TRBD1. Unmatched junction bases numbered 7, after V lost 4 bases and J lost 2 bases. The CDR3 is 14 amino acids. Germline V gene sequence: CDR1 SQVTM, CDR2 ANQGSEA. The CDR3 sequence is CSVVPRTGTYEQYF. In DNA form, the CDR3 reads TGCAGCGTTGTCCCAAGGACAGGGACCTACGAGCAGTACTTC.

The DNA of the CDR3 is TGCAGTGCTAGCCGGGACGGGAGCCAAGAGACCCAGTACTTC. Encoded protein: CSASRDGSQETQYF. The V call is TRBV20-1, the J call TRBJ2-5; tentatively, D is TRBD2 (6 bases). The CDR3 sequence is 14 residues long. Trimming removed 3 bases from V and 1 base from J, with 12 bases in between. The V gene's germline CDR1 is DFQATT and CDR2 SNEGSKA (reference sequence).

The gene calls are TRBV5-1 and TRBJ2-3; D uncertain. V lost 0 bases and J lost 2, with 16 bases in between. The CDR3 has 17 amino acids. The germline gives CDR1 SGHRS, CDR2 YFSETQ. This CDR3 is CASSLGWLVGSTDTQYF. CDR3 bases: TGCGCCAGCAGCTTGGGATGGTTAGTGGGTTCCACAGATACGCAGTATTTT.

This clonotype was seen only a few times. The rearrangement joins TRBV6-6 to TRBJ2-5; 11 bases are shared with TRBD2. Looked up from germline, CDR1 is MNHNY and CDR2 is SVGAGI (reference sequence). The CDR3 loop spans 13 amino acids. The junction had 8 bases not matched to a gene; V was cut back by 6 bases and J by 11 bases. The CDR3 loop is CASSTLAGGEQYF. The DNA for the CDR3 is TGTGCCAGCAGCACCCTAGCGGGGGGAGAGCAGTACTTC.

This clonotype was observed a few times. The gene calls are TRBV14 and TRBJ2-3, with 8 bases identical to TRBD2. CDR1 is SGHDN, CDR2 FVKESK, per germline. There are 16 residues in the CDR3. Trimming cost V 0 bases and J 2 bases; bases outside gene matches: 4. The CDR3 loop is CASSQELRGDTDTQYF. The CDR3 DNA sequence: TGTGCCAGCAGCCAAGAACTGCGGGGGGACACAGATACGCAGTATTTT.

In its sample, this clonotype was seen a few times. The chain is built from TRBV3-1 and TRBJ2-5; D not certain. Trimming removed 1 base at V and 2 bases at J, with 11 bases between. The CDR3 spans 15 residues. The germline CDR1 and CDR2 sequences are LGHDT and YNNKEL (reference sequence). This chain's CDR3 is CASSQVRRSQETQYF. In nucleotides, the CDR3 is TGTGCCAGCAGCCAAGTCCGGCGCAGTCAAGAGACCCAGTACTTC.

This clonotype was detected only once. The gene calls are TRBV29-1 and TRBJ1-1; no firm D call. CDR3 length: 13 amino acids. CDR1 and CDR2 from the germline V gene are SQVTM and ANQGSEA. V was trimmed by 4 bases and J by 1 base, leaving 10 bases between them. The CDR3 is CSVGRSPNTEAFF. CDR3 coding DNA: TGCAGCGTTGGGCGGAGCCCGAACACTGAAGCTTTCTTT.

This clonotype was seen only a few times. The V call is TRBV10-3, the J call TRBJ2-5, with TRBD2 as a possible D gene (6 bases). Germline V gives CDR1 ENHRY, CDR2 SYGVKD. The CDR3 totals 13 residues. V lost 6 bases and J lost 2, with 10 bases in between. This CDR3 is CAIRGGEQETQYF. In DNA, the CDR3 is TGTGCCATCAGGGGCGGGGAACAAGAGACCCAGTACTTC.

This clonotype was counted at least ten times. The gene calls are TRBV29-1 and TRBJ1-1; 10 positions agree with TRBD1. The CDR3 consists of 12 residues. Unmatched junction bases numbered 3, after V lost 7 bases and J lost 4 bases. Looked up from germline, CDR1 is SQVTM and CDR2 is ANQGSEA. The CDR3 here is CSGRTGGTEAFF. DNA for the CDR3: TGCAGCGGGCGGACAGGGGGCACTGAAGCTTTCTTT.

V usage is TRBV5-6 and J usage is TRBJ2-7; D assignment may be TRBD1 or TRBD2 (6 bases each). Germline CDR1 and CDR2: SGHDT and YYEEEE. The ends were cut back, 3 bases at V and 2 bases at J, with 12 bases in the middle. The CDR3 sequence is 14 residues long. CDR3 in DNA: TGTGCCAGCAGCTCACAGGGACTCCCCTACGAGCAGTACTTC. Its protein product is CASSSQGLPYEQYF. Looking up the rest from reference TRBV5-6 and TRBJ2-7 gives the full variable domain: DAGVTQSPTHLIKTRGQQVTLRCSPKSGHDTVSWYQQALGQGPQFIFQYYEEEERQRGNFPDRFSGHQFPNYSSELNVNALLLGDSALYLCASSSQGLPYEQYFGPGTRLTVT.

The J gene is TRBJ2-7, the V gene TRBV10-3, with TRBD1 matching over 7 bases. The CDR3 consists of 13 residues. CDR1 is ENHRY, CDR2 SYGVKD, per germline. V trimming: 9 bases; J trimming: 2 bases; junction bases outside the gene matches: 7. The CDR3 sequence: CAIGQDPTYEQYF. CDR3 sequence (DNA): TGTGCCATTGGACAGGATCCTACCTACGAGCAGTACTTC.